The 22 T cell receptor beta chains given below trace back to one sample, sequenced in a study of beta chain features in type 1 diabetes. Expressed TCRB transcripts were sequenced because the entire RNA isolate underwent reverse transcription. Measured with immunoSEQ multiplex PCR; TCRdb has only the in-frame clones, and not every one. This table has approximately 340,000 clones, roughly 16% appearing once. What was sequenced was naive CD4+ T cells from blood. The receptors shown here come from a woman aged 18-35 years in good health.

J is TRBJ2-2 and V is TRBV7-9, with D maybe TRBD1 (7 bases). This CDR3 comprises 18 residues. Between the trimmed V and J ends, which lost 5 bases and 0 bases, there was a span of 19 bases. Germline V CDR1 and CDR2: SEHNR, FQNEAQ (reference sequence). This CDR3 reads CASSLRDSGPTNTGELFF. CDR3 coding DNA: TGTGCCAGCAGCCTAAGGGACAGCGGGCCTACGAACACCGGGGAGCTGTTTTTT.

This clone was detected only a few times. The chain links TRBV5-4 to TRBJ1-1; 7 positions agree with TRBD1. The junction had 5 bases not matched to a gene; V was cut back by 4 bases and J by 2 bases. Per the germline V gene, CDR1 is SGHNT and CDR2 is YYREEE (reference sequence). The CDR3 is 14 residues long. Here the CDR3 reads CASSQGGHNTEAFF. The CDR3 DNA reads TGTGCCAGCAGCCAGGGGGGCCACAACACTGAAGCTTTCTTT.

The V call is TRBV6-6, the J call TRBJ1-4; D uncertain. The CDR3 has 13 residues. The germline V and J ends were trimmed by 2 bases and 8 bases, with 9 bases remaining between them. Germline CDR1 is MNHNY and CDR2 is SVGAGI (reference sequence). The CDR3 here is CASSYLAREKLFF. The CDR3 DNA reads as TGTGCCAGCAGTTACCTCGCGCGGGAAAAACTGTTTTTT.

This clone has a handful of counts. The rearrangement joins TRBV9 to TRBJ2-5; a possible D gene is TRBD1 (5 bases). The V gene lost 1 base and the J gene lost 8 bases, with 18 bases spanning the gap. Germline-derived CDR1 and CDR2 are SGDLS and YYNGEE. The CDR3 is 15 residues long. This CDR3 is CASSVIDTGMVTQYF. DNA of the CDR3: TGTGCCAGCAGCGTAATCGACACAGGCATGGTTACCCAGTACTTC.

This clone has a handful of counts. The chain has TRBV5-1 and TRBJ2-3; 12 bases match TRBD1. CDR1 is SGHRS, CDR2 YFSETQ, per germline. V lost 4 bases and J lost 3; bases outside the gene matches: 3. The CDR3 spans 15 residues. CDR3 sequence reads: CASSPGQGATDTQYF. As DNA, the CDR3 is TGCGCCAGCAGCCCGGGACAGGGGGCAACAGATACGCAGTATTTT.

This clone was detected only a few times. V usage is TRBV4-3 and J usage is TRBJ1-4; a possible D gene is TRBD1 (6 bases). The CDR3 spans 18 residues. Trimming took 0 bases from V and 7 from J, leaving 21 bases between them. CDR1 LGHNA and CDR2 YSLEER come from the germline V gene. Written as DNA, the CDR3 is TGCGCCAGCAGCCAAGATCTGGTCAGGGGTTTTTCGTCTGAAAAACTGTTTTTT. Translating gives CASSQDLVRGFSSEKLFF.

This chain links TRBV28 with TRBJ2-1, with 9 positions matching TRBD2. The CDR3 covers 13 residues. CDR1 MDHEN and CDR2 SYDVKM come from the germline V gene. Losses at the gene ends were 6 bases for V and 3 bases for J; bases not matched to a gene: 0. For the CDR3, the DNA is TGTGCCAGCAGGACTAGCGGCTACAATGAGCAGTTCTTC. Translation gives CASRTSGYNEQFF.

This chain connects TRBV29-1 to TRBJ2-7; D is unclear. The CDR3 loop spans 12 amino acids. CDR1 and CDR2 (germline): SQVTM, ANQGSEA. The V end lost 6 bases, the J end lost 0 bases, and 9 bases lay between the germline ends. The CDR3 DNA is TGCAGCGTCTCCCTCGGCTCCTACGAGCAGTACTTC. Translated: CSVSLGSYEQYF.

The V call is TRBV5-4, the J call TRBJ2-1, with 15 bases identical to TRBD2. This CDR3 has 19 amino acids. Germline assignment: CDR1 SGHNT and CDR2 YYREEE (reference sequence). V trimming: 2 bases; J trimming: 7 bases; junction bases outside the gene matches: 13. CDR3 bases: TGTGCCAGCAGCTTACTTCGGTTATCTGGGACTAGCGGGAGGAATGAGCAGTTCTTC. Encoded protein: CASSLLRLSGTSGRNEQFF.

The CDR3 protein is CASSGGPLHTGELFF. The CDR3 DNA reads TGTGCCAGCAGTGGAGGGCCCCTCCACACCGGGGAGCTGTTTTTT. V gene TRBV25-1 combines with J gene TRBJ2-2; possibly TRBD2 for D (5 bases). Trimming removed 4 bases from V and 3 bases from J, with 12 bases in between. The CDR3 contains 15 residues. The germline gives CDR1 MGHDK, CDR2 SYGVNS.

J is TRBJ2-5 and V is TRBV28, with D maybe TRBD2 (6 bases). This CDR3 has 13 residues. V lost 3 bases and J lost 6, with 11 bases in between. Germline values: CDR1 MDHEN, CDR2 SYDVKM. The CDR3 here is CASSLVAVKTQYF. The CDR3 bases are TGTGCCAGCAGTTTGGTAGCGGTAAAGACCCAGTACTTC.

The chain has TRBV7-9 and TRBJ2-1, with 9 bases matching TRBD2. V was pared by 8 bases and J by 6 bases, with 8 bases of the junction left unmatched. CDR3 size: 14 residues. Germline V lookup: CDR1 SEHNR, CDR2 FQNEAQ (reference sequence). CDR3 sequence: CASGREGHLNEQFF. The CDR3, as DNA: TGTGCCAGCGGGCGGGAGGGCCATCTCAATGAGCAGTTCTTC.

This clone was picked up a small number of times. The V and J genes are TRBV7-9 and TRBJ2-7; TRBD2 is a possible D gene (5 bases). There are 14 residues in the CDR3. Deletions cut 1 base from V and 2 bases from J, with 9 bases between. Germline V CDR1 and CDR2: SEHNR, FQNEAQ (reference sequence). This chain's CDR3 is CASSLELVTYEQYF. Written as DNA, the CDR3 is TGTGCCAGCAGCTTAGAACTAGTAACCTACGAGCAGTACTTC.

This chain connects TRBV21-1 to TRBJ2-1; whether TRBD1, the table's D call, matches the DNA was not checked. TRBV21-1 is listed as a pseudogene. The length of the CDR3 is 14 residues. The CDR3 sequence is CASQGRMVVSEQFF. CDR3 nucleotide sequence: TGTGCCTCCCAGGGGCGTATGGTGGTAAGTGAGCAGTTCTTC.

The rearrangement joins TRBV28 to TRBJ1-1; 7 bases map to TRBD1. The germline V gene has CDR1 MDHEN and CDR2 SYDVKM. Trimming cost V 6 bases and J 7 bases; bases outside gene matches: 14. The CDR3 contains 15 residues. The CDR3 protein is CASRYGGRGVFEAFF. CDR3 nucleotide sequence: TGTGCCAGCAGATATGGTGGCAGGGGGGTGTTTGAAGCTTTCTTT.

The chain employs TRBV10-3 and TRBJ2-7; TRBD2 agrees at 11 bases. Looked up from germline, CDR1 is ENHRY and CDR2 is SYGVKD. This CDR3 region has 15 residues. With V trimmed by 5 bases and J by 7 bases, 10 bases remained unmatched. This chain's CDR3 is CAISIIAGGPGEQYF. The CDR3 DNA reads as TGTGCCATCAGTATAATAGCGGGAGGGCCTGGAGAGCAGTACTTC.

The CDR3 is CASSSTSGRARGNEQFF. In nucleotides, the CDR3 is TGTGCCAGCAGCTCCACTAGCGGGAGGGCCAGGGGTAATGAGCAGTTCTTC. The chain joins TRBV5-6 to TRBJ2-1; 13 positions agree with TRBD2. This CDR3 has 17 amino acids. Germline loops: CDR1 SGHDT, CDR2 YYEEEE. With V trimmed by 3 bases and J by 7 bases, 10 bases remained unmatched.

The chain combines TRBV5-4 with TRBJ1-5; TRBD1 matches 9 bases. CDR1 and CDR2 (germline): SGHNT, YYREEE (reference sequence). The CDR3 contains 18 residues. Losses at the gene ends were 4 bases for V and 3 bases for J; bases not matched to a gene: 14. In nucleotides, the CDR3 is TGTGCCAGCAGCCAAGATACGGTGGGACAGGGAACCAATCAGCCCCAGCATTTT. Protein: CASSQDTVGQGTNQPQHF. Supplemented by reference TRBV5-4 and TRBJ1-5, the full variable domain reads ETGVTQSPTHLIKTRGQQVTLRCSSQSGHNTVSWYQQALGQGPQFIFQYYREEENGRGNFPPRFSGLQFPNYSSELNVNALELDDSALYLCASSQDTVGQGTNQPQHFGDGTRLSIL.

The V gene is TRBV7-2, the J gene TRBJ2-1; 10 positions match TRBD1. The CDR3 consists of 17 residues. Germline CDR1 SGHTA, CDR2 FQGNSA. V trimming: 7 bases; J trimming: 4 bases; junction bases outside the gene matches: 13. The CDR3 reads CASTQTRQGARYNEQFF. CDR3 nucleotide sequence: TGTGCCAGCACCCAAACCCGACAGGGGGCAAGGTACAATGAGCAGTTCTTC.

In its sample, this clone was seen a few times. Written as DNA, the CDR3 is TGCGCCAGCAGCCATACAGGGAATCAGCCCCAGCATTTT. Its protein is CASSHTGNQPQHF. The chain employs TRBV4-3 and TRBJ1-5, with D perhaps TRBD1 (6 bases). The CDR3 is 13 amino acids. Germline V gives CDR1 LGHNA, CDR2 YSLEER. V lost 3 bases and J lost 4, with 7 bases in between.

J is TRBJ2-7 and V is TRBV4-3; TRBD2 might be the D (5 bases). V was clipped by 0 bases and J by 0 bases, with 18 bases between them. CDR1 is LGHNA, CDR2 YSLEER, per germline. The CDR3 extends over 18 amino acids. The CDR3 coding sequence is TGCGCCAGCAGCCAAGAGTCGAACCTGGACCGGGACTCCTACGAGCAGTACTTC. It specifies CASSQESNLDRDSYEQYF.

The chain joins TRBV30 to TRBJ2-5; D remains ambiguous. The CDR3 has 14 residues. V shed 1 base and J shed 5 bases, with 14 bases lying between them. Germline V gene sequence: CDR1 GTSNPN, CDR2 SVGIG (reference sequence). The CDR3 nucleotides are TGTGCCTGGAGTGGTACAACGGGTGGGGAGACCCAGTACTTC. It is translated as CAWSGTTGGETQYF.